A single sample is the source of the 24 T cell receptor beta chains below, sequenced in a study of T cells after posttransplantation cyclophosphamide. Sequencing used immunoSEQ multiplex PCR; TCRdb keeps in-frame clones, though not all of them. The sample carries tens of thousands of clones, approximately 70% recorded once. Sequencing was performed on memory CD4+ T cells sorted from PBMCs. These receptors were collected from a woman aged 55-70 years in good health, CMV-negative, and a related stem cell transplant donor.

The V call is TRBV6-5, the J call TRBJ2-6; maybe TRBD2 (5 bases). This CDR3 region has 16 residues. CDR1 is MNHEY, CDR2 SVGAGI, per germline. V was pared by 0 bases and J by 0 bases, with 6 bases between. CDR3 DNA: TGTGCCAGCAGTTACTCAGGGAGCTCTGGGGCCAACGTCCTGACTTTC. Translation: CASSYSGSSGANVLTF.

CDR3: CASSAAGPTEAFF. Written as DNA, the CDR3 is TGTGCCAGCAGCGCCGCGGGCCCTACTGAAGCTTTCTTT. The chain uses TRBV9 and TRBJ1-1; D not certain. The length of the CDR3 is 13 residues. CDR1 is SGDLS, CDR2 YYNGEE, per germline. V lost 3 bases to trimming and J lost 5 bases, with 11 bases between them.

V and J are TRBV7-9 and TRBJ2-1; TRBD2 agrees at 9 bases. CDR1 is SEHNR, CDR2 FQNEAQ, per germline (reference sequence). The CDR3 has 15 residues. The trim removed 3 bases at V and 7 bases at J, leaving 7 bases unmatched. CDR3 bases: TGTGCCAGCAGCTTTAGCGGGAGTACTGAGAATGAGCAGTTCTTC. Translated, it gives CASSFSGSTENEQFF.

This chain joins TRBV28 and TRBJ1-1, with 8 bases identical to TRBD1. The trim removed 5 bases at V and 5 bases at J, leaving 13 bases unmatched. From germline, CDR1 is MDHEN and CDR2 SYDVKM. The CDR3 is made up of 16 amino acids. The CDR3: CASSRLVGRGRTEAFF. CDR3 in DNA: TGTGCCAGCAGTCGACTAGTGGGCAGGGGGCGAACTGAAGCTTTCTTT.

This CDR3 reads CAWSTTGGYEQYF. CDR3 nucleotide sequence: TGTGCCTGGAGCACGACAGGGGGCTACGAGCAGTACTTC. The chain employs TRBV30 and TRBJ2-7; 9 bases are a match to TRBD1. Germline CDR1 is GTSNPN and CDR2 is SVGIG (reference sequence). J was trimmed by 3 bases and V by 3 bases; bases with no gene match: 3. This CDR3 spans 13 amino acids.

This clone has only a few counts. This sequence joins TRBV7-3 and TRBJ2-7, with TRBD2 as a possible D gene (6 bases). V was trimmed by 5 bases and J by 2 bases, leaving 16 bases between them. The CDR3 loop spans 15 amino acids. CDR1 is SGHTA and CDR2 is FQGTGA in the germline V gene. This CDR3 reads CASSPQAGLAYEQYF. The CDR3 DNA is TGTGCCAGCAGCCCTCAGGCGGGACTGGCCTACGAGCAGTACTTC.

The chain recombines TRBV7-2 with TRBJ2-7; TRBD1 matches at 9 bases. The CDR3 runs 16 residues. Losses at the gene ends were 4 bases for V and 6 bases for J; bases not matched to a gene: 13. Germline V gives CDR1 SGHTA, CDR2 FQGNSA. The CDR3, as DNA: TGTGCCAGCAGCTCTCAACAGGGGGCTTTGGGACGCGAGCAGTACTTC. Translation gives CASSSQQGALGREQYF.

The rearrangement links TRBV28 to TRBJ2-3, with TRBD2 matching over 8 bases. Unmatched junction bases numbered 14, after V lost 7 bases and J lost 5 bases. The germline V gene has CDR1 MDHEN and CDR2 SYDVKM. The CDR3 consists of 16 residues. This CDR3 reads CASTQTSAPSIDTQYF. Here the CDR3 DNA reads TGTGCCAGCACCCAGACTAGCGCTCCGTCGATAGATACGCAGTATTTT.

This clone was found a few times. The V gene is TRBV6-6, the J gene TRBJ1-3; the D gene is possibly TRBD1 (5 bases). The germline V gene encodes CDR1 MNHNY and CDR2 SVGAGI (reference sequence). Trimming shortened V by 7 bases and J by 4 bases, and 14 bases separated the two germline ends. The CDR3 sequence is 14 residues long. The CDR3 is CASMRGSSGNTIYF. For the CDR3, the DNA is TGTGCCAGCATGCGGGGGAGCTCCGGAAACACCATATATTTT.

V gene TRBV4-3 combines with J gene TRBJ2-7; D perhaps matches TRBD2 (6 bases). The germline V gene has CDR1 LGHNA and CDR2 YSLEER. The CDR3 consists of 19 residues. The V end was cut by 1 base, the J end by 2 bases, with 24 bases between. As DNA, the CDR3 is TGCGCCAGCAGCCAAGGCATTAATTGGAGGGTCGACCCTACCTACGAGCAGTACTTC. Protein sequence: CASSQGINWRVDPTYEQYF.

The chain links TRBV5-4 to TRBJ2-1, with 7 bases fitting TRBD2. J gave up 4 bases and V 7 bases, and 5 bases lay outside the gene matches. Germline V CDR1 and CDR2: SGHNT, YYREEE (reference sequence). There are 13 residues in the CDR3. DNA for the CDR3: TGTGCCAGCGGGGGGGAAGGATACAATGAGCAGTTCTTC. It translates to CASGGEGYNEQFF.

The CDR3 here is CASSGRDRGMHGYTF. Written as DNA, the CDR3 is TGTGCCAGCAGCGGGCGGGACAGGGGAATGCATGGCTACACCTTC. The chain links TRBV7-9 to TRBJ1-2; TRBD1 agrees at 10 bases. With 5 bases clipped from V and 6 bases from J, the junction kept 9 bases outside the gene matches. The germline CDR1 and CDR2 sequences are SEHNR and FQNEAQ (reference sequence). This CDR3 is 15 amino acids long.

This chain joins TRBV2 and TRBJ2-5, with a tentative D call TRBD1 (6 bases). V was shortened by 0 bases and J by 4 bases, with 12 bases between the two germline ends. CDR3 length: 15 residues. Germline values: CDR1 SNHLY, CDR2 FYNNEI. For the CDR3, the DNA is TGTGCCAGCAGTGAAGCGCTCCAGGGGAGAGAGACCCAGTACTTC. Amino acids: CASSEALQGRETQYF.

This clone occurred once. The chain has TRBV9 and TRBJ1-2, with a possible D match to TRBD1 (5 bases). CDR3 length: 15 residues. V was trimmed by 3 bases and J by 4 bases, leaving 16 bases between them. Germline CDR1 and CDR2: SGDLS and YYNGEE. CDR3 region: CASSALTGGGYGYTF. CDR3 sequence (DNA): TGTGCCAGCAGCGCCCTCACCGGGGGGGGCTATGGCTACACCTTC.

V is TRBV18 and J is TRBJ2-3; D may be TRBD2 (6 bases). V lost 3 bases and J lost 3, with 7 bases in between. Per germline, CDR1 KGHSH and CDR2 LQKENI. The CDR3 extends over 13 amino acids. CDR3 protein: CASSPEGTDTQYF. The CDR3 DNA sequence: TGTGCCAGCTCACCGGAGGGGACAGATACGCAGTATTTT.

The chain joins TRBV7-9 to TRBJ1-6; tentatively, D is TRBD1 (5 bases). Germline lookup yields CDR1 SEHNR and CDR2 FQNEAQ (reference sequence). Trimming shortened V by 1 base and J by 7 bases, and 8 bases separated the two germline ends. This CDR3 has 14 amino acids. CDR3 sequence reads: CASSLGQINSPLHF. The CDR3 coding sequence is TGTGCCAGCAGCTTAGGACAGATAAATTCACCCCTCCACTTT.

The chain is built from TRBV18 and TRBJ2-2, with D possibly matching TRBD1 (5 bases). V lost 6 bases and J 7 bases, leaving 12 bases between the germline ends. The CDR3 contains 13 residues. The germline CDR1 and CDR2 sequences are KGHSH and LQKENI. CDR3 region: CASSLQESGELFF. The CDR3 DNA follows: TGTGCCAGCTCCCTACAGGAGAGCGGGGAGCTGTTTTTT.

V gene TRBV29-1 combines with J gene TRBJ2-7; the match to TRBD1 covers 7 bases. V lost 6 bases to trimming and J lost 4 bases; unmatched junction nucleotides: 9. This CDR3 is 13 amino acids long. CDR1 and CDR2 from the germline V gene are SQVTM and ANQGSEA. The CDR3 DNA is TGCAGCGTCCTCGACAGGGCTACTTACGAGCAGTACTTC. Translating gives CSVLDRATYEQYF.

The chain couples TRBV6-5 to TRBJ1-1; D remains unclear. CDR3 length: 12 amino acids. The V gene's germline CDR1 is MNHEY and CDR2 SVGAGI. V lost 8 bases to trimming and J lost 0 bases, with 7 bases between them. CDR3 in DNA: TGTGCCAGCGGGCACCTGAACACTGAAGCTTTCTTT. This sequence encodes CASGHLNTEAFF.

This chain connects TRBV11-3 to TRBJ2-7; no clear D. Germline CDR1 SGHNT, CDR2 YENEEA. The CDR3 is made up of 14 amino acids. The V end lost 0 bases, the J end lost 3 bases, and 9 bases lay between the germline ends. The CDR3 coding sequence is TGTGCCAGCAGCTTAGATACAACCAGCTACGAGCAGTACTTC. Translation gives CASSLDTTSYEQYF.

This sequence joins TRBV10-3 and TRBJ1-1, with 7 bases that match TRBD1. The CDR3 runs to 13 residues. Germline lookup yields CDR1 ENHRY and CDR2 SYGVKD. J lost 1 base, V lost 10 bases, and 6 bases had no gene match. The CDR3 sequence is CATGSGGNTEAFF. The CDR3 bases are TGTGCCACCGGATCAGGGGGGAACACTGAAGCTTTCTTT.

V usage is TRBV5-1 and J usage is TRBJ2-7; D unclear. The CDR3 is 14 amino acids. With 1 base removed from V and 0 bases from J, the gap between germline ends came to 8 bases. The germline gives CDR1 SGHRS, CDR2 YFSETQ. CDR3 region: CASSLHSSSYEQYF. Written as DNA, the CDR3 is TGCGCCAGCAGCTTGCATTCGAGCTCCTACGAGCAGTACTTC.

This clone showed up just a few times. The chain links TRBV18 to TRBJ2-1; D unresolved. The CDR3 runs to 15 residues. CDR1 is KGHSH, CDR2 LQKENI, per germline. The ends were cut back, 3 bases at V and 2 bases at J, with 11 bases in the middle. CDR3 bases: TGTGCCAGCTCACCCCCCCCCTCAGCCTACAATGAGCAGTTCTTC. Translated: CASSPPPSAYNEQFF. Variable domain in full (rest from reference TRBV18 and TRBJ2-1): NAGVMQNPRHLVRRRGQEARLRCSPMKGHSHVYWYRQLPEEGLKFMVYLQKENIIDESGMPKERFSAEFPKEGPSILRIQQVVRGDSAAYFCASSPPPSAYNEQFFGPGTRLTVL.

The chain combines TRBV10-1 with TRBJ2-7, with D unclear. Germline CDR1 reads WNHNN; CDR2 reads SYGVQD (reference sequence). Trimming removed 5 bases from V and 6 bases from J, with 17 bases in between. The CDR3 length is 14 residues. The CDR3 protein is CASSRKFTTGEQYF. CDR3 bases: TGCGCCAGCAGTAGGAAATTTACAACGGGCGAGCAGTACTTC.